Shown below are 14 T cell receptor beta chains from a single sample sequenced in a study of human T cells and chemical hapten exposure. MiXCR, applied by TCRdb to the RACE reads, yields one record per CDR3 protein. The sample includes 250,000 or so distinct CDR3 sequences, 7.5% to 9% seen only once; the top ten take over 2%. The sample's time point: pre-sensitization, week 0. As to treatment: therapeutic diphenylcyclopropenone sensitization with weekly scalp DPC. This specimen consisted of whole blood, obtained in connection with sensitization to the hapten diphenylcyclopropenone (DPC). These receptors all come from a woman aged 40 to 49 with alopecia areata. Some clones in this sample may be carry-over from other donors' samples.

This clonotype was detected only a few times. This chain connects TRBV6-5 to TRBJ1-4; unclear D gene. The length of the CDR3 is 16 residues. Germline loops: CDR1 MNHEY, CDR2 SVGAGI. Trimming left V 6 bases short and J 7 bases short, with 21 bases between. The chain's CDR3 is CASSPFLPVGGEKLFF. The CDR3 nucleotides read TGTGCCAGCAGCCCCTTCTTACCCGTCGGAGGTGAAAAACTGTTTTTT.

This chain's CDR3 is CASSLAQRGPYF. CDR3 in DNA: TGTGCCAGCAGCTTAGCCCAAAGGGGGCCGTATTTT. The genes are TRBV7-2 and TRBJ2-3; 7 bases align to TRBD1. Germline CDR1 reads SGHTA; CDR2 reads FQGNSA. V dropped 0 bases and J dropped 14; count of bases not matched to a gene: 5. The CDR3 covers 12 residues.

Many counts were recorded for this clonotype. An end of the junction does not agree with germline; a read error may underlie this. This chain connects TRBV5-1 to TRBJ1-2, with a tentative D call TRBD1 (6 bases). There are 13 residues in the CDR3. From germline, CDR1 is SGHRS and CDR2 YFSETQ. CDR3 sequence reads: CASSSSPEGVSAF. The CDR3 DNA sequence: TGCGCCAGCAGCTCAAGCCCGGAGGGGGTTTCGGCCTTC.

This clonotype was detected many times. V and J are TRBV28 and TRBJ1-6; D not resolved. Germline assignment: CDR1 MDHEN and CDR2 SYDVKM. The germline V and J ends were trimmed by 6 bases and 7 bases, with 16 bases remaining between them. The CDR3 length is 15 residues. The CDR3 DNA reads TGTGCCAGCAGGGAAGGACGCCTGGCGAATTCACCCCTCCACTTT. It yields the protein CASREGRLANSPLHF.

The rearrangement links TRBV27 to TRBJ1-2; 8 bases map to TRBD1. V was clipped by 5 bases and J by 5 bases; unmatched bases: 7. The CDR3 has 14 residues. The germline V gene encodes CDR1 MNHEY and CDR2 SMNVEV (reference sequence). CDR3 region: CASSLGQGRYGYTF. For the CDR3, the DNA is TGTGCCAGCAGTCTAGGACAGGGAAGGTATGGCTACACCTTC.

This clonotype has a handful of counts. The chain recombines TRBV5-1 with TRBJ2-3; 7 nucleotides align to TRBD1. Germline V gene lookup returns CDR1 SGHRS and CDR2 YFSETQ. The J segment lost 1 base and the V segment lost 4 bases, leaving 3 bases of the junction unmatched. The CDR3 covers 14 residues. The CDR3 loop is CASSGTAGTDTQYF. DNA for the CDR3: TGCGCCAGCAGCGGGACAGCAGGCACAGATACGCAGTATTTT.

The chain couples TRBV20-1 to TRBJ2-1; 11 positions agree with TRBD2. The germline V gene encodes CDR1 DFQATT and CDR2 SNEGSKA (reference sequence). V shed 6 bases and J 2 bases; nucleotides not matched to a gene: 9. This CDR3 is built from 16 residues. The CDR3 nucleotides read TGCAGTGCAAAGAGACTAGCGGGAATCCCCTACAATGAGCAGTTCTTC. This codes for CSAKRLAGIPYNEQFF.

The chain links TRBV11-2 to TRBJ1-5; D remains ambiguous. CDR3 length equals 14 residues. The germline V gene encodes CDR1 SGHAT and CDR2 FQNNGV. With 2 bases removed from V and 6 bases from J, the gap between germline ends came to 11 bases. The CDR3 region is CASSLMGRAQPQHF. CDR3 bases: TGTGCCAGCAGCTTAATGGGGAGGGCTCAGCCCCAGCATTTT.

V gene TRBV10-3 combines with J gene TRBJ2-2; D might be TRBD1 or TRBD2, each matching 5 bases. The germline V and J ends were trimmed by 11 bases and 2 bases, with 12 bases remaining between them. Germline CDR1 is ENHRY and CDR2 is SYGVKD. This CDR3 comprises 13 residues. The CDR3 bases are TGTGCCGCCGGGGACGGAAACACCGGGGAGCTGTTTTTT. Its protein is CAAGDGNTGELFF.

There are many counts of this clonotype. This chain joins TRBV21-1 and TRBJ2-1; the table's D call TRBD2 went unverified against the DNA. TRBV21-1 is a recognized pseudogene. This CDR3 comprises 15 residues. This CDR3 reads CASSKGGTAANEQFF. CDR3 in DNA: TGTGCCAGCAGCAAAGGCGGGACGGCGGCCAATGAGCAGTTCTTC.

The chain joins TRBV11-2 to TRBJ2-3; 8 nucleotides line up with TRBD2. There are 17 residues in the CDR3. Per the germline V gene, CDR1 is SGHAT and CDR2 is FQNNGV. Trimming removed 5 bases from V and 1 base from J; junction bases left unmatched: 11. CDR3 region: CASSKEGASGRTDTQYF. CDR3 DNA sequence: TGTGCCAGCAGCAAAGAGGGCGCTAGCGGGCGCACAGATACGCAGTATTTT.

The chain is built from TRBV25-1 and TRBJ2-2, with D possibly being TRBD1 (5 bases). The germline CDR1 and CDR2 sequences are MGHDK and SYGVNS. CDR3 size: 13 residues. Between the trimmed V and J ends, which lost 10 bases and 0 bases, there was a span of 9 bases. CDR3: CATKTANTGELFF. The CDR3 bases are TGTGCCACCAAGACAGCGAACACCGGGGAGCTGTTTTTT.

This clonotype was counted between two and nine times. V gene TRBV28 combines with J gene TRBJ1-4; 8 bases map to TRBD1. Germline V lookup: CDR1 MDHEN, CDR2 SYDVKM. V was clipped by 7 bases and J by 8 bases; unmatched bases: 12. This CDR3 region has 15 residues. The CDR3 region is CASTLMDRVGEKLFF. Here the CDR3 DNA reads TGTGCCAGCACCCTTATGGACAGGGTAGGGGAAAAACTGTTTTTT.

In regard to this clonotype: This may arise from a read error, as a much more abundant clone is one base away. This chain connects TRBV18 to TRBJ2-3; 9 nucleotides match TRBD1. The germline V gene encodes CDR1 KGHSH and CDR2 LQKENI. This CDR3 is built from 16 residues. The DNA of the CDR3 is TGTGTCAGCTCACCACCTGGGACAGGGAGGTCAGATACGCAGTATTTT. It is translated as CVSSPPGTGRSDTQYF.